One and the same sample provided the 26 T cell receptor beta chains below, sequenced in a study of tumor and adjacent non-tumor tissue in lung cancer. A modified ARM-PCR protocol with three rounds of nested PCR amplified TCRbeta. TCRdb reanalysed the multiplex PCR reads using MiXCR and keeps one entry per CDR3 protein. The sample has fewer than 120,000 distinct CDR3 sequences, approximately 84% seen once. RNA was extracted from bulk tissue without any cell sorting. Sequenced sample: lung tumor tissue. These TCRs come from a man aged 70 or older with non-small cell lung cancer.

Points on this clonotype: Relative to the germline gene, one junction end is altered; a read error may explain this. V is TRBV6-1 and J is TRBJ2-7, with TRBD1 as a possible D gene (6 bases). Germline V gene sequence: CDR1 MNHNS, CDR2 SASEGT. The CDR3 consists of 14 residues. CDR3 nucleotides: TGTGCCAGCAGCCGGACAGTCGCGACCTACGAGCAGTACTGG. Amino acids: CASSRTVATYEQYW.

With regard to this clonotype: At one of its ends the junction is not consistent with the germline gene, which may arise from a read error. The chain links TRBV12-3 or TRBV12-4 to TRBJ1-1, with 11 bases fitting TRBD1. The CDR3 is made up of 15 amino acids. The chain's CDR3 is CASSGQGALNTEAFF. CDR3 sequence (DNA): TGCGCCAGCAGTGGACAGGGGGCCTTGAACACTGAAGCTTTCTTT.

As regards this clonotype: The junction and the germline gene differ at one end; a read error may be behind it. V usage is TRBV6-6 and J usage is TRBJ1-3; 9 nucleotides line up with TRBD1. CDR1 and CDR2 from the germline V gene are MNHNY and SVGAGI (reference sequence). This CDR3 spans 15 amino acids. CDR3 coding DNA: TGCGCCAGCAATATCTTCGGACAGGGGGGAAACACCATATATTTT. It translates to CASNIFGQGGNTIYF.

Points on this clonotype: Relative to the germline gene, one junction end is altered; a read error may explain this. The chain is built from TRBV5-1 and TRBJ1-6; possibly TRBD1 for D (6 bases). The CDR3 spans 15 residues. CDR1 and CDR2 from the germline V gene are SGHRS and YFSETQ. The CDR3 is CASSTQGQHNSSLHF. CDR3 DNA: TGCGCCAGTAGCACCCAGGGGCAACATAATTCATCCCTCCACTTT.

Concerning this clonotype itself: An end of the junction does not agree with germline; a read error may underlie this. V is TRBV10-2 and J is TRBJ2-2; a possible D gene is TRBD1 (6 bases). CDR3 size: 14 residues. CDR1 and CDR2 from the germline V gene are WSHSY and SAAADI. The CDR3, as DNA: TGCGCCAGCAGTGATCTGGGGGCTACCGTGGAGATGTTTTTT. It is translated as CASSDLGATVEMFF.

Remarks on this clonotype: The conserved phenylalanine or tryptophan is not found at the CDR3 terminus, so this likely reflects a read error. This CDR3 reads CASSLWPSNYTEAFS. Here the CDR3 DNA reads TGTGCCAGTAGTTTATGGCCCAGTAACTACACTGAAGCTTTCTCT. The chain links TRBV28 to TRBJ1-1; D gene unclear. Germline V lookup: CDR1 MDHEN, CDR2 SYDVKM. This CDR3 is 15 amino acids long.

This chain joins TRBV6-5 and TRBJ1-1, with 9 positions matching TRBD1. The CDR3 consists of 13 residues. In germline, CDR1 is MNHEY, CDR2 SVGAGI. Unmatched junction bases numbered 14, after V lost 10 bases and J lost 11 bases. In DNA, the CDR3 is TGTGCCACCAGATCCAGACAGGGGGTATGGGCTTTCTTT. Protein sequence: CATRSRQGVWAFF.

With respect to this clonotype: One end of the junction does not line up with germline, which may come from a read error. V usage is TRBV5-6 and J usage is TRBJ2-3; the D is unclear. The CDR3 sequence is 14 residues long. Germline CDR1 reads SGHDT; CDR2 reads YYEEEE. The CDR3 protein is CDSSSTPSTDTQYF. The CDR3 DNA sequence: TGTGACAGCAGCTCGACTCCCAGTACAGATACGCAGTATTTT.

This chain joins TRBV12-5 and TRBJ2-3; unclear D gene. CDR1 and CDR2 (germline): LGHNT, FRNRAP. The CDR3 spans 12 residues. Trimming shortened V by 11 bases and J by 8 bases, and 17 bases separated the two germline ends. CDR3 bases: TGTGCTTGTCGTCACAGTGAAGGTACGCAGTATTTT. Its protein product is CACRHSEGTQYF.

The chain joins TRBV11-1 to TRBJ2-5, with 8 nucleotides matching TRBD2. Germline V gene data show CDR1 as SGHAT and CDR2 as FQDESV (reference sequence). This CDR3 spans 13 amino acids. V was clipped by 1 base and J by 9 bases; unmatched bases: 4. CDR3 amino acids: CASSLVRGESQYF. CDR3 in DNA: TGTGCCAGCAGCTTAGTGCGGGGGGAGTCCCAGTACTTC.

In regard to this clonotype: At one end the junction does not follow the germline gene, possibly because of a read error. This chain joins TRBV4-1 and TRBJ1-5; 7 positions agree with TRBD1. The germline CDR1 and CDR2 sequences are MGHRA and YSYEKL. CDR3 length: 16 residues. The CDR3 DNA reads TGCGCCAGCAACCTTATAGCGGGACAGATAAATCAACCCCAGCATTTT. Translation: CASNLIAGQINQPQHF.

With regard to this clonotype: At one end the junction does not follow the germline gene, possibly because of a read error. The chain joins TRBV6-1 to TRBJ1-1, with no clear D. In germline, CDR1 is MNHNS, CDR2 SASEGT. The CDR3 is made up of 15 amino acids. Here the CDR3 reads CASGEDAIWNTEAFF. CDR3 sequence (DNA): TGTGCCAGCGGTGAAGACGCCATATGGAACACTGAAGCTTTCTTT.

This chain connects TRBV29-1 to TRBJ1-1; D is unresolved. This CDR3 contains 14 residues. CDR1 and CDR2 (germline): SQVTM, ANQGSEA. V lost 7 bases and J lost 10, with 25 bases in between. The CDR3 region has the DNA TGCAGCGCAACCATGGGCGGGCCTAATAGTGTAGCTTTCTTT. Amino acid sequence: CSATMGGPNSVAFF.

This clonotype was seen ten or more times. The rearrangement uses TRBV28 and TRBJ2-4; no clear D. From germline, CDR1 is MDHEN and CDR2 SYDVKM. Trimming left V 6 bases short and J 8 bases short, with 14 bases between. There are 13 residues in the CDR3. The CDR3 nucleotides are TGTGCCAGCAGCGGTTCGGCCGGTCACATTCAGTACTTC. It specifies CASSGSAGHIQYF.

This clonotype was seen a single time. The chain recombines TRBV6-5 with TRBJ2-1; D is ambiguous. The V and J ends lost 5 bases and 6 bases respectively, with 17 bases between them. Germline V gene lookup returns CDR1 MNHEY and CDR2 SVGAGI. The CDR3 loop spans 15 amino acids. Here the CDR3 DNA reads TGTGCCAGCAGTACGAGGTCATGGATGTTCAATGAGCAGTTCTTC. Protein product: CASSTRSWMFNEQFF.

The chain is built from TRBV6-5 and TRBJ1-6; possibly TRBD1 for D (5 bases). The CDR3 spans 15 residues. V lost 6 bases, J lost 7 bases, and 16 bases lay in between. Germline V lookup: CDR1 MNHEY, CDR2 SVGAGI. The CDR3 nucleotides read TGTGCCAGCAGCTCGACGACAGAGAGAAATTCACCCCTCCACTTT. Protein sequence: CASSSTTERNSPLHF.

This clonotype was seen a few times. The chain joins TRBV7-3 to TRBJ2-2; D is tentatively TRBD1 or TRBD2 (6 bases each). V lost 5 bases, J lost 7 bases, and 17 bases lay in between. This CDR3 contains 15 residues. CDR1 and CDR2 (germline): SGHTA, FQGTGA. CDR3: CASSNARAGHGELFF. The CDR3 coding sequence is TGTGCCAGCAGCAATGCGCGGGCGGGACACGGGGAGCTGTTTTTT. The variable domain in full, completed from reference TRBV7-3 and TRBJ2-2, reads GAGVSQTPSNKVTEKGKYVELRCDPISGHTALYWYRQSLGQGPEFLIYFQGTGAADDSGLPNDRFFAVRPEGSVSTLKIQRTERGDSAVYLCASSNARAGHGELFFGEGSRLTVL.

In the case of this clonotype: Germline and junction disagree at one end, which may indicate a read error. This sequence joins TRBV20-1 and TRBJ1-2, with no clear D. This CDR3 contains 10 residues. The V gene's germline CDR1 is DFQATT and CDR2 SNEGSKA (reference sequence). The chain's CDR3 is CSVKGGGYIF. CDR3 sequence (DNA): TGCAGTGTTAAAGGAGGTGGCTACATTTTC.

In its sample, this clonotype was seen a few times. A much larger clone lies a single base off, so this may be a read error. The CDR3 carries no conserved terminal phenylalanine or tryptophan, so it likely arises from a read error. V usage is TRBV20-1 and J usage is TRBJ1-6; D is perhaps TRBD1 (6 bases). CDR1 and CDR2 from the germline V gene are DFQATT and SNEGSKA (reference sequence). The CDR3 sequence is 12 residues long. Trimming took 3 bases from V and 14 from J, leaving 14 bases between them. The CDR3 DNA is TGCAGTGCTAGGGTCCAAGGGGGGTCCCTCCACTTG. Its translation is CSARVQGGSLHL.

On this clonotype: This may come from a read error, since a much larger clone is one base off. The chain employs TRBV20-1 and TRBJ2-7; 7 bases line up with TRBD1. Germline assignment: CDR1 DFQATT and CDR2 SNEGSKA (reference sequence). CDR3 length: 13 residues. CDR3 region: CSATGTVPRERYF. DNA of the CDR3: TGCAGTGCAACCGGGACAGTTCCGCGAGAGCGGTACTTC.

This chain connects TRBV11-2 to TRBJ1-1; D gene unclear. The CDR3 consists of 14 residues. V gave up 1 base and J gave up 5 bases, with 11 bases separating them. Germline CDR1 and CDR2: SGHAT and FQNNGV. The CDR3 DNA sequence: TGTGCCAGCAGCTTAGGCGGGCGTCGGACTGAAGCTTTCTTT. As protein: CASSLGGRRTEAFF.

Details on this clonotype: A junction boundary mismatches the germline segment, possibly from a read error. This CDR3 reads CDSSLDSQSRKLFF. CDR3 coding DNA: TGTGACAGCAGCCTGGACAGTCAGTCCCGGAAGCTGTTTTTT. The chain links TRBV11-2 to TRBJ2-2; TRBD1 might be the D (6 bases). This CDR3 has 14 amino acids. Per germline, CDR1 SGHAT and CDR2 FQNNGV.

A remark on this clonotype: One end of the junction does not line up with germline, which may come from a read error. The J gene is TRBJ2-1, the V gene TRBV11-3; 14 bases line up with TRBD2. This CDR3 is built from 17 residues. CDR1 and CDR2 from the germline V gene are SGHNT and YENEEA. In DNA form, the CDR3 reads TGTGCCAGTAGCCTCCTAGGGACTAGCGGGGGCTACAATGAGCAGATGTTC. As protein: CASSLLGTSGGYNEQMF. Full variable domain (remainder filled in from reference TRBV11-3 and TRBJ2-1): EAGVVQSPRYKIIEKKQPVAFWCNPISGHNTLYWYLQNLGQGPELLIRYENEEAVDDSQLPKDRFSAERLKGVDSTLKIQPAELGDSAVYLCASSLLGTSGGYNEQMFGPGTRLTVL.

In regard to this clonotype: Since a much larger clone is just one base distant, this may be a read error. For the CDR3, the DNA is TGTGTCAGCGTTAAAAGAGGGGGTTTTATTGAAGCTTTCTTT. Encoded protein: CVSVKRGGFIEAFF. The chain joins TRBV28 to TRBJ1-1, with D tentatively TRBD1 (6 bases). The CDR3 sequence is 14 residues long. Per germline, CDR1 MDHEN and CDR2 SYDVKM.

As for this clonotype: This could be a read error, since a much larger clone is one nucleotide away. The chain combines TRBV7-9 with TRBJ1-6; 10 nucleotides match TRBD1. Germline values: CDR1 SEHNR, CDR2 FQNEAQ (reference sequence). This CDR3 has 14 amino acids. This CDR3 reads CTSSLDRGFSPLHF. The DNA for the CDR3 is TGTACCAGCAGCTTGGACAGGGGGTTTTCACCCCTCCACTTT.

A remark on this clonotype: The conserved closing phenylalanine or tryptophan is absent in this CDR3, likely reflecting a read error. CDR3 in amino acids: CSVERAGPSYEQYS. The CDR3 bases are TGCAGCGTTGAAAGGGCGGGACCGTCCTACGAGCAGTACTCA. The chain joins TRBV29-1 to TRBJ2-7, with D maybe TRBD2 (6 bases). Trimming pared 2 bases from V and 1 base from J, leaving 12 bases between. Germline CDR1 and CDR2: SQVTM and ANQGSEA. The CDR3 has 14 amino acids.